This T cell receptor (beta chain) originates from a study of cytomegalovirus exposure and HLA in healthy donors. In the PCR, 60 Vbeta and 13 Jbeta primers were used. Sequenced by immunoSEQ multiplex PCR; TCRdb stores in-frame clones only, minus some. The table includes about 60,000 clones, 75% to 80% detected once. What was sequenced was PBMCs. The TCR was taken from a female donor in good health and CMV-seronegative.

DNA for the CDR3: TGTGCCAGCAGTCCAGACAGGGGGCCGGTATACGAGCAGTACTTC. It encodes CASSPDRGPVYEQYF. The chain recombines TRBV11-2 with TRBJ2-7; 10 nucleotides agree with TRBD1. In germline, CDR1 is SGHAT, CDR2 FQNNGV. After removal of 6 bases from V and 4 bases from J, the junction contained 9 bases not matched to a gene. The CDR3 spans 15 residues.